The next 28 T cell receptor beta chains were all read from a single sample in a study of T cells in Graves' hyperthyroidism and ophthalmopathy. Authors of the study amplified TCR beta CDR3 regions from RNA transcripts. The primer set for the first-round RT-PCR of the TCR CDR3 was HTBI. TCRdb itself ran the multiplex PCR reads through MiXCR, one entry per CDR3 protein. In the table there are 490,000 or so distinct CDR3 sequences, 46% of which are singletons. The sequenced sample consisted of peripheral blood or thyroid tissue (not recorded which). All receptors derive from an adult woman with Graves' disease, either hyperthyroidism or ophthalmopathy (not recorded which).

This clonotype showed up many times. The chain is built from TRBV20-1 and TRBJ2-2; 10 nucleotides agree with TRBD2. Germline V gene lookup returns CDR1 DFQATT and CDR2 SNEGSKA (reference sequence). The CDR3 totals 15 residues. After removal of 3 bases from V and 5 bases from J, the junction contained 6 bases not matched to a gene. For the CDR3, the DNA is TGCAGTGCTAGGGCTAGCGGGAGTGGTACCGGGGAGCTGTTTTTT. The encoded protein is CSARASGSGTGELFF.

J is TRBJ1-2 and V is TRBV4-3; D gene uncertain. This CDR3 is built from 14 residues. The V gene's germline CDR1 is LGHNA and CDR2 YSLEER. The V end lost 2 bases, the J end lost 2 bases, and 9 bases lay between the germline ends. The CDR3 nucleotides read TGCGCCAGCAGCCAATACGACACGAACTATGGCTACACCTTC. This encodes CASSQYDTNYGYTF.

This clonotype occurred many times. This chain joins TRBV29-1 and TRBJ2-2; TRBD2 aligns across 7 bases. Unmatched junction bases numbered 6, after V lost 1 base and J lost 4 bases. The CDR3 is 15 residues long. Per the germline V gene, CDR1 is SQVTM and CDR2 is ANQGSEA. The CDR3 reads CSVEGAAGLTGELFF. CDR3 sequence (DNA): TGCAGCGTTGAAGGAGCAGCGGGGCTCACCGGGGAGCTGTTTTTT.

The rearrangement links TRBV15 to TRBJ2-7; possibly TRBD2 for D (5 bases). CDR3 length equals 14 residues. The germline V gene encodes CDR1 LNHNV and CDR2 YYDKDF (reference sequence). Deletions cut 5 bases from V and 0 bases from J, with 11 bases between. The CDR3 DNA reads TGTGCCACCAGCTGGCGGAGGAGCTCCTACGAGCAGTACTTC. Encoded protein: CATSWRRSSYEQYF.

The table lists this clonotype with many counts. V gene TRBV10-3 combines with J gene TRBJ2-6; TRBD1 aligns across 10 bases. The CDR3 is 18 amino acids. The V gene's germline CDR1 is ENHRY and CDR2 SYGVKD. V shed 4 bases and J 3 bases; nucleotides not matched to a gene: 9. As DNA, the CDR3 is TGTGCCATCAGTGGTCCCCGGGACAGGGGATATGGGGCCAACGTCCTGACTTTC. Encoded protein: CAISGPRDRGYGANVLTF.

V is TRBV5-1 and J is TRBJ1-4, with D perhaps TRBD1 (5 bases). Germline loops: CDR1 SGHRS, CDR2 YFSETQ. Trimming stripped 4 bases from V and 8 bases from J, with 18 bases between. This CDR3 is 15 amino acids long. This chain's CDR3 is CASSAGAAGWEKLFF. The CDR3 coding sequence is TGCGCCAGCAGCGCTGGGGCCGCGGGATGGGAAAAACTGTTTTTT.

The chain combines TRBV7-2 with TRBJ1-5; D perhaps matches TRBD1 (6 bases). Deletions cut 1 base from V and 3 bases from J, with 13 bases between. The CDR3 loop spans 16 amino acids. The germline V gene encodes CDR1 SGHTA and CDR2 FQGNSA. The CDR3 loop reads CASSLDVGQLNQPQHF. The CDR3 nucleotides are TGTGCCAGCAGCTTAGACGTCGGACAGCTCAATCAGCCCCAGCATTTT.

This clonotype is a singleton in its sample. V is TRBV7-2 and J is TRBJ1-2; a possible D gene is TRBD1 (6 bases). The CDR3 extends over 17 amino acids. Germline V lookup: CDR1 SGHTA, CDR2 FQGNSA. Trimming cost V 8 bases and J 0 bases, with 22 bases left between them. CDR3 residues: CASGRSETGLTNYGYTF. The CDR3 DNA reads as TGTGCCAGCGGTCGATCTGAGACAGGCCTTACTAACTATGGCTACACCTTC.

This clonotype was seen at least ten times. The rearrangement joins TRBV7-2 to TRBJ1-3, with D perhaps TRBD1 (6 bases). V lost 2 bases, J lost 3 bases, and 11 bases lay in between. Germline V gives CDR1 SGHTA, CDR2 FQGNSA. CDR3 length: 15 residues. The CDR3 DNA sequence: TGTGCCAGCAGCTTAACAGGGTCTTTTGGAAACACCATATATTTT. Translating gives CASSLTGSFGNTIYF.

About this clonotype: This may be a read error, as it is one base from a much larger clone. V is TRBV19 and J is TRBJ2-5; the D call may be TRBD1 or TRBD2 (5 bases each). The V end lost 9 bases, the J end lost 5 bases, and 25 bases lay between the germline ends. Germline loops: CDR1 LNHDA, CDR2 SQIVND (reference sequence). This CDR3 is 16 amino acids long. The CDR3 loop reads CASSRSRDGQRETQYF. CDR3 coding DNA: TGTGCCAGCTCACGCAGCCGGGACGGGCAACGGGAGACCCAGTACTTC.

The genes are TRBV2 and TRBJ1-5; D is unclear. The germline CDR1 and CDR2 sequences are SNHLY and FYNNEI. The CDR3 sequence is 15 residues long. V lost 7 bases and J lost 0, with 13 bases in between. The CDR3 coding sequence is TGTGCCAGCACGAGATCTATTTATAGCAATCAGCCCCAGCATTTT. This sequence encodes CASTRSIYSNQPQHF.

The chain combines TRBV11-1 with TRBJ1-1, with D possibly TRBD1 on 5 matching bases. Trimming cost V 3 bases and J 5 bases, with 10 bases left between them. This CDR3 has 13 residues. Germline-derived CDR1 and CDR2 are SGHAT and FQDESV (reference sequence). In nucleotides, the CDR3 is TGTGCCAGCAGCTTCTCACAGGTAACTGAAGCTTTCTTT. This translates into CASSFSQVTEAFF.

V and J are TRBV29-1 and TRBJ2-7; no firm D call. Germline values: CDR1 SQVTM, CDR2 ANQGSEA. This CDR3 is built from 11 residues. Trimming took off 5 bases at V and 3 bases at J, with 8 bases between the two ends. The CDR3 bases are TGCAGCGTTAGCGAGTACTACGAGCAGTACTTC. Its protein is CSVSEYYEQYF.

This clonotype has a handful of counts. CDR3 DNA sequence: TGCGCCAGCAGTGATACAGGGGGGAATTCACCCCTCCACTTT. Translated: CASSDTGGNSPLHF. The rearrangement joins TRBV10-2 to TRBJ1-6; 8 bases align to TRBD1. The junction had 2 bases not matched to a gene; V was cut back by 3 bases and J by 7 bases. The germline CDR1 and CDR2 sequences are WSHSY and SAAADI. The CDR3 length is 14 residues.

This clonotype was observed many times. The V gene is TRBV6-5, the J gene TRBJ2-7; D gene ambiguous. V lost 4 bases and J lost 6, with 13 bases in between. This CDR3 spans 13 amino acids. Per the germline V gene, CDR1 is MNHEY and CDR2 is SVGAGI. The CDR3 sequence: CASSSFGRAEQYF. CDR3 nucleotides: TGTGCCAGCAGTTCCTTTGGCAGAGCCGAGCAGTACTTC.

This clonotype was picked up many times. The chain recombines TRBV11-2 with TRBJ2-5, with D possibly being TRBD1 (5 bases). V was clipped by 1 base and J by 3 bases, with 15 bases between them. CDR1 and CDR2 from the germline V gene are SGHAT and FQNNGV. The CDR3 is made up of 16 amino acids. The CDR3 is CASSLVTGRVEETQYF. The CDR3 DNA is TGTGCCAGCAGCTTAGTAACAGGCAGGGTGGAAGAGACCCAGTACTTC.

The genes are TRBV29-1 and TRBJ1-2, with 7 bases aligning to TRBD1. Germline CDR1 reads SQVTM; CDR2 reads ANQGSEA. V trimming: 8 bases; J trimming: 2 bases; junction bases outside the gene matches: 5. The CDR3 covers 12 residues. CDR3 loop: CSYGTANYGYTF. Here the CDR3 DNA reads TGCAGCTACGGGACAGCGAACTATGGCTACACCTTC.

The J gene is TRBJ2-7, the V gene TRBV20-1; the D is unclear. Germline lookup yields CDR1 DFQATT and CDR2 SNEGSKA (reference sequence). V lost 4 bases, J lost 3 bases, and 7 bases lay in between. This CDR3 has 11 amino acids. This CDR3 is CSAKLIYEQYF. The CDR3 coding sequence is TGCAGTGCTAAACTCATCTACGAGCAGTACTTC.

The CDR3 DNA is TGCAGTGAAGGGACGGGATACACAGATACGCAGTATTTT. Its protein product is CSEGTGYTDTQYF. J is TRBJ2-3 and V is TRBV20-1; the D gene could be TRBD1 or TRBD2 (5 bases each). V was shortened by 7 bases and J by 2 bases, with 13 bases between the two germline ends. Germline-derived CDR1 and CDR2 are DFQATT and SNEGSKA (reference sequence). This CDR3 contains 13 residues.

This clonotype was observed a few times. V gene TRBV6-2 or TRBV6-3 combines with J gene TRBJ2-2; D not resolved. CDR1 and CDR2 (germline): MNHEY, SVGEGT. Trimming pared 2 bases from V and 7 bases from J, leaving 11 bases between. The CDR3 extends over 14 amino acids. Here the CDR3 reads CASSYLSTVGELFF. The CDR3 nucleotides read TGTGCCAGCAGTTACCTGTCGACGGTCGGGGAGCTGTTTTTT.

The chain couples TRBV9 to TRBJ1-1; 8 bases map to TRBD1. CDR3 size: 14 residues. Losses at the gene ends were 7 bases for V and 5 bases for J; bases not matched to a gene: 10. Germline V gives CDR1 SGDLS, CDR2 YYNGEE. CDR3 in amino acids: CASSSQGAATEAFF. The CDR3 DNA sequence: TGTGCCAGCTCGTCCCAGGGGGCAGCAACTGAAGCTTTCTTT.

The CDR3 DNA sequence: TGCAGTGCTATCGATGCCAGGGACGATGGCTACACCTTC. Its protein is CSAIDARDDGYTF. The genes are TRBV20-1 and TRBJ1-2, with D perhaps TRBD1 (5 bases). V dropped 4 bases and J dropped 6 bases, with 15 bases sitting between them. There are 13 residues in the CDR3. The V gene's germline CDR1 is DFQATT and CDR2 SNEGSKA (reference sequence).

This sequence joins TRBV20-1 and TRBJ1-5, with a weak D call TRBD1 (6 bases). The germline V gene encodes CDR1 DFQATT and CDR2 SNEGSKA (reference sequence). The CDR3 runs to 15 residues. V lost 6 bases and J lost 0, with 15 bases in between. The CDR3 DNA reads as TGCAGTGCCGAGGACAGTAAGTATAGCAATCAGCCCCAGCATTTT. Residues: CSAEDSKYSNQPQHF.

This clonotype occurred many times. The rearrangement uses TRBV24-1 and TRBJ2-3; D ambiguous. Germline lookup yields CDR1 KGHDR and CDR2 SFDVKD. CDR3 size: 14 residues. Trimming cost V 1 base and J 1 base, with 5 bases left between them. The CDR3 loop is CATSDLIGTDTQYF. CDR3 sequence (DNA): TGTGCCACCAGTGATTTAATCGGCACAGATACGCAGTATTTT.

This clonotype was picked up many times. The chain links TRBV19 to TRBJ1-2; the D gene is possibly TRBD1 (5 bases). The CDR3 has 15 residues. The germline V and J ends were trimmed by 5 bases and 4 bases, with 17 bases remaining between them. The germline V gene encodes CDR1 LNHDA and CDR2 SQIVND (reference sequence). CDR3 in DNA: TGTGCCAGTAGTCCCAGACAGACGACTGCCTATGGCTACACCTTC. Translating it yields CASSPRQTTAYGYTF.

In DNA, the CDR3 is TGTGCCAGCAGGCAAGCCGACAGTTCCCACAACTATGGCTACACCTTC. Encoded protein: CASRQADSSHNYGYTF. This sequence joins TRBV7-9 and TRBJ1-2; a possible D gene is TRBD1 (5 bases). This CDR3 is built from 16 residues. Germline V gives CDR1 SEHNR, CDR2 FQNEAQ (reference sequence). Deletions cut 6 bases from V and 2 bases from J, with 19 bases between.

In this sample, this clonotype turned up many times. The chain has TRBV20-1 and TRBJ1-5; no reliable D call. V was cut by 3 bases and J by 2 bases, with 14 bases left in between. The germline V gene encodes CDR1 DFQATT and CDR2 SNEGSKA (reference sequence). The CDR3 has 15 residues. CDR3 DNA sequence: TGCAGTGCTAGCGCCCCGGAGTGGGGCAATCAGCCCCAGCATTTT. Translated: CSASAPEWGNQPQHF.

The chain carries TRBV25-1 and TRBJ2-7; 7 nucleotides match TRBD1. The CDR3 runs 14 residues. The junction had 10 bases not matched to a gene; V was cut back by 7 bases and J by 4 bases. Looked up from germline, CDR1 is MGHDK and CDR2 is SYGVNS. CDR3 coding DNA: TGTGCCAGCAACCCAGGGGGAACAGTGTACGAGCAGTACTTC. Encoded protein: CASNPGGTVYEQYF.